These T cell receptor beta chains were read from a single sample in a study of CD4+ T cells in melanoma. Assay: immunoSEQ multiplex PCR; the TCRdb copy retains only in-frame clones and omits some. This repertoire shows more than 110,000 clones, 80% to 95% found once; its top ten account for more than 1.5%. These TCRs come from a human donor with melanoma. Both conserved end residues are part of each CDR3. The order of the fields is J gene, V gene, CDR3 protein.

>TRBJ2-1|TRBV5-4
CASRQGLPSYNEQFF
>TRBJ1-6|TRBV2
CASTTGARVHF
>TRBJ1-3|TRBV5-6
CASSASGWGNSGNTIYF
>TRBJ1-2|TRBV7-2
CASSLGSGLDYGYTF
>TRBJ2-3|TRBV6-5
CASRAGGTQYF
>TRBJ2-7|TRBV5-1
CASSLGGDRYEQYF
>TRBJ1-1|TRBV6-6
CASSYSSPAEAFF
>TRBJ1-5|TRBV6-5
CASRGREDQPQHF
>TRBJ1-5|TRBV27
CASSATTGWRQPQHF
>TRBJ1-5|TRBV6-1
CASGDQIFYDQPQHF
>TRBJ2-5|TRBV11-2
CASSGDWQTQYF
>TRBJ1-1|TRBV2
CASSKSGTQDEAFF
>TRBJ1-1|TRBV10-3
CAIRRGGDTEAFF
>TRBJ2-1|TRBV6-1
CASSEGASGGVYNEQFF
>TRBJ2-2|TRBV5-4
CASSQQGGRGTGELFF
>TRBJ2-7|TRBV11-3
CASSLGGSSYEQYF
>TRBJ2-5|TRBV6-4
CASSDVLISAETQYF
>TRBJ2-4|TRBV4-2
CASSQEKGPAKNIQYF
>TRBJ2-5|TRBV5-1
CASSLALGLAAQETQYF
>TRBJ1-2|TRBV5-1
CASSPSPGTGNGYTF
>TRBJ1-2|TRBV14
CASSHGPSYGYTF
>TRBJ2-7|TRBV7-6
CASSLLVVGEQYF
>TRBJ1-1|TRBV6-5
CASSKVQGTEAFF
>TRBJ1-1|TRBV4-1
CASSPRGKDRGPRAFF
>TRBJ1-1|TRBV6-1
CASTELGVRTEAFF
>TRBJ2-1|TRBV4-1
CASSDYREQFF
>TRBJ1-4|TRBV6-6
CASSYPGQGGEKLFF
>TRBJ2-5|TRBV7-6
CASSSAGSFETQYF
>TRBJ2-1|TRBV30
CAWRPTGGFYNEQFF
>TRBJ2-7|TRBV27
CASSSPHRGGSYEQYF
>TRBJ2-5|TRBV4-1
CASSQGGGLRGGIEETQYF
>TRBJ2-1|TRBV5-1
CASSFGIGNEQFF
>TRBJ2-1|TRBV5-8
CATFGTQIYNEQFF
>TRBJ1-1|TRBV5-1
CASSLGPSTGTEAFF
>TRBJ2-2|TRBV5-1
CASSSGQSNTGELFF
>TRBJ2-2|TRBV9
CASSVSSGPELFF
>TRBJ2-7|TRBV30
CAWEDGLTRLGEQYF
>TRBJ2-5|TRBV18
CASSPESGGRETQYF
>TRBJ2-5|TRBV5-1
CASSLSPEETQYF
>TRBJ1-2|TRBV2
CASSALGTDYGYTF